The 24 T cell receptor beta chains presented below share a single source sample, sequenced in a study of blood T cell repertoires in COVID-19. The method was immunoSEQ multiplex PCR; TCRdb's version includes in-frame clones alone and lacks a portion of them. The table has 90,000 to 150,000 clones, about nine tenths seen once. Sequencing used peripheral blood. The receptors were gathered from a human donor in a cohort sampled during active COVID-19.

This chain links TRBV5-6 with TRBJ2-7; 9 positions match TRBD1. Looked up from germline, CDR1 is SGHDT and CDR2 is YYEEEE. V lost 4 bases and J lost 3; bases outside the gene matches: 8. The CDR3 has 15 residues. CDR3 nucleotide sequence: TGTGCCAGCAGCAAGCAGGGACAGGGAGTCTACGAGCAGTACTTC. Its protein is CASSKQGQGVYEQYF.

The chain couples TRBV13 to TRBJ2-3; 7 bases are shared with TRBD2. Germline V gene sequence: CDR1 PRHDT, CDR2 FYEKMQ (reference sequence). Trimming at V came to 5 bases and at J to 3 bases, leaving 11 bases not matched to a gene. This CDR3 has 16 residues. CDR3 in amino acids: CASSPEAGGSTDTQYF. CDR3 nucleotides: TGTGCCAGCAGCCCCGAGGCAGGCGGGAGTACAGATACGCAGTATTTT.

The DNA for the CDR3 is TGTGCCAGCACCCGGGACTTCTCCTCCTACGAGCAGTACTTC. This gives the protein CASTRDFSSYEQYF. The genes are TRBV6-5 and TRBJ2-7; D perhaps matches TRBD2 (6 bases). Germline CDR1 is MNHEY and CDR2 is SVGAGI. V was trimmed by 7 bases and J by 0 bases, leaving 13 bases between them. The CDR3 is made up of 14 amino acids.

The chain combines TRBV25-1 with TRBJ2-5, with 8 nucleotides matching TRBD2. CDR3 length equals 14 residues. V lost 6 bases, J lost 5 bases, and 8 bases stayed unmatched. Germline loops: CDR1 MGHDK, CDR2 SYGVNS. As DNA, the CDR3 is TGTGCCAGCAGGGTAGGACTAGCTGGGGAGACCCAGTACTTC. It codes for CASRVGLAGETQYF.

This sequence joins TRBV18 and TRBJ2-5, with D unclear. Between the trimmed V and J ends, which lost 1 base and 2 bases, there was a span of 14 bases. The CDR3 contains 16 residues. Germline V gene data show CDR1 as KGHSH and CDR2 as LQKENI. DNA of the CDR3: TGTGCCAGCTCACCACGTGGTAGAGCCCAACAAGAGACCCAGTACTTC. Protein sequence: CASSPRGRAQQETQYF.

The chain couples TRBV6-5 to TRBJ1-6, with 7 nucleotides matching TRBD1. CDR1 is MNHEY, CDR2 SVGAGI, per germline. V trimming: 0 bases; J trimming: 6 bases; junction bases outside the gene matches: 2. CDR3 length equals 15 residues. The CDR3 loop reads CASSYSGQPNSPLHF. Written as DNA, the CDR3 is TGTGCCAGCAGTTACTCGGGACAGCCTAATTCACCCCTCCACTTT.

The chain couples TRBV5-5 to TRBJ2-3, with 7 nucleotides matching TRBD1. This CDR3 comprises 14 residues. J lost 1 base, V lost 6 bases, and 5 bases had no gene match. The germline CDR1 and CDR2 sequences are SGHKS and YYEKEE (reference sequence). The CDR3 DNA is TGTGCCAGCACCCTTCAGGGGGGCACAGATACGCAGTATTTT. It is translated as CASTLQGGTDTQYF. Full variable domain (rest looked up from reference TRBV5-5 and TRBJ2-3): DAGVTQSPTHLIKTRGQQVTLRCSPISGHKSVSWYQQVLGQGPQFIFQYYEKEERGRGNFPDRFSARQFPNYSSELNVNALLLGDSALYLCASTLQGGTDTQYFGPGTRLTVL.

The CDR3 DNA sequence: TGTGCCAGTTCGGGGGGACGGTCAAACTACGAGCAGTACTTC. Protein: CASSGGRSNYEQYF. The genes are TRBV19 and TRBJ2-7; 7 nucleotides match TRBD2. V lost 8 bases and J lost 3; bases outside the gene matches: 10. The CDR3 is made up of 14 amino acids. Germline V gene sequence: CDR1 LNHDA, CDR2 SQIVND (reference sequence).

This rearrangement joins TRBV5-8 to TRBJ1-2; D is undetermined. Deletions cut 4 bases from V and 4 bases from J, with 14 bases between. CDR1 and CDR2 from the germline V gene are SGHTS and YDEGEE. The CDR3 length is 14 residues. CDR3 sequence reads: CASSIRVPPYGYTF. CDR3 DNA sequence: TGTGCCAGCAGCATCCGGGTCCCTCCCTATGGCTACACCTTC.

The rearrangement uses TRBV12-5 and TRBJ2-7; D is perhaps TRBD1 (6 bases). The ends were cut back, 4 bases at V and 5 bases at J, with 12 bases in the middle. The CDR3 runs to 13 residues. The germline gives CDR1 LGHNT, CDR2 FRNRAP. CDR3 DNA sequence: TGTGCTAGTGGTTCAAGACAGGTCAACGAGCAGTACTTC. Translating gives CASGSRQVNEQYF.

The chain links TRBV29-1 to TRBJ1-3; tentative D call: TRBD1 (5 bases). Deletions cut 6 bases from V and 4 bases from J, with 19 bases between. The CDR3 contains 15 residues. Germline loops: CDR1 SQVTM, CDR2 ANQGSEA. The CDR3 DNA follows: TGCAGCGTGGTAGGAGTACTGGGGCAGGGAAACACCATATATTTT. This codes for CSVVGVLGQGNTIYF.

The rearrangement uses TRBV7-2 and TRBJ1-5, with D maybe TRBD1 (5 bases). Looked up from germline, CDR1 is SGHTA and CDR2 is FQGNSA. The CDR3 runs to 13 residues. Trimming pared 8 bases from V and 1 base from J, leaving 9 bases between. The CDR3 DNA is TGTGCCAGCGAGCAGGGCAGCAATCAGCCCCAGCATTTT. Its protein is CASEQGSNQPQHF.

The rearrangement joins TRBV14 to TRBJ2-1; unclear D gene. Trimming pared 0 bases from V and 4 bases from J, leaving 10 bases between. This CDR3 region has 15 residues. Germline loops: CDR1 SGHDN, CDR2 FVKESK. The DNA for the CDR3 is TGTGCCAGCAGCCAAGATTATCCCCCTTACAATGAGCAGTTCTTC. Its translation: CASSQDYPPYNEQFF.

The CDR3 loop reads CASSRQGAGTDTQYF. CDR3 nucleotides: TGTGCCAGCAGCCGCCAGGGGGCTGGGACAGATACGCAGTATTTT. V and J are TRBV5-4 and TRBJ2-3; TRBD1 matches at 8 bases. V shed 4 bases and J 3 bases; nucleotides not matched to a gene: 7. The CDR3 consists of 15 residues. Looked up from germline, CDR1 is SGHNT and CDR2 is YYREEE (reference sequence).

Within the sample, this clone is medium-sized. In DNA, the CDR3 is TGTGCCAGCAGTGAACCCGCGGGAGCAAGCACAGATACGCAGTATTTT. Amino acid sequence: CASSEPAGASTDTQYF. The chain employs TRBV6-1 and TRBJ2-3; 7 bases agree with TRBD2. J was trimmed by 0 bases and V by 2 bases; bases with no gene match: 5. The length of the CDR3 is 16 residues. Germline lookup yields CDR1 MNHNS and CDR2 SASEGT.

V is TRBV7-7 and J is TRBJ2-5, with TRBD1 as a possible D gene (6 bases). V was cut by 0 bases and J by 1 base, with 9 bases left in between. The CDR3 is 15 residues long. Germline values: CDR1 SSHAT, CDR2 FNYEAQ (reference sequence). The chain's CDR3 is CASSLAPQGQETQYF. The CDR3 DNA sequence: TGTGCCAGCAGCTTAGCGCCACAGGGCCAAGAGACCCAGTACTTC.

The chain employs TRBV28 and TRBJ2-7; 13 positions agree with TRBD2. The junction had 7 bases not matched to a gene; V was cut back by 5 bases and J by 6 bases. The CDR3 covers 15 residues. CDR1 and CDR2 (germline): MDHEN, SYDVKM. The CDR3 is CASSRAGTSGTEQYF. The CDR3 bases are TGTGCCAGCAGTCGCGCCGGGACTAGCGGGACCGAGCAGTACTTC.

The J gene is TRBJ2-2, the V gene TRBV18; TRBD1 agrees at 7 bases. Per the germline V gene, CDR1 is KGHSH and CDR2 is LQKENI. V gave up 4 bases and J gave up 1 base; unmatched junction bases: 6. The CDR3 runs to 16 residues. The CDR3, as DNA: TGTGCCAGCTCACTCGGGACAGCCGGGAACACCGGGGAGCTGTTTTTT. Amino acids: CASSLGTAGNTGELFF.

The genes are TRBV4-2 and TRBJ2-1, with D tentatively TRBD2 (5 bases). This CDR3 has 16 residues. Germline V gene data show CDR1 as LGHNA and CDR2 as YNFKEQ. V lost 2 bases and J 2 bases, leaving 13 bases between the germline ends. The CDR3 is CASSQLRGPAYNEQFF. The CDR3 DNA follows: TGTGCCAGCAGCCAACTACGAGGGCCGGCCTACAATGAGCAGTTCTTC.

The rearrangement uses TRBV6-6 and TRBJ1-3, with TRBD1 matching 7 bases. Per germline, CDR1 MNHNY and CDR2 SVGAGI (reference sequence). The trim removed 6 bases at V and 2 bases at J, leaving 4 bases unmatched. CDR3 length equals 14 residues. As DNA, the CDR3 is TGTGCCAGCAGACTGGGGACAGCTGGAAACACCATATATTTT. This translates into CASRLGTAGNTIYF.

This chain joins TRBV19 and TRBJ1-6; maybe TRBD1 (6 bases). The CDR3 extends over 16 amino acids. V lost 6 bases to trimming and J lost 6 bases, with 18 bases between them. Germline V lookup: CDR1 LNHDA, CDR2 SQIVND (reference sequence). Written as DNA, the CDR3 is TGTGCCAGTAGCAACGACAGGTCCTCCCTTAATTCACCCCTCCACTTT. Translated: CASSNDRSSLNSPLHF. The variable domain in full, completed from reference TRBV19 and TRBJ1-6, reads DGGITQSPKYLFRKEGQNVTLSCEQNLNHDAMYWYRQDPGQGLRLIYYSQIVNDFQKGDIAEGYSVSREKKESFPLTVTSAQKNPTAFYLCASSNDRSSLNSPLHFGNGTRLTVT.

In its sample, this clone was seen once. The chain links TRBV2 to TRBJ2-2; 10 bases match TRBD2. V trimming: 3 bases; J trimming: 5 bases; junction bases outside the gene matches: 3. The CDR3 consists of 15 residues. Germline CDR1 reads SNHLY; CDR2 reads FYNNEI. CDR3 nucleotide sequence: TGTGCCAGCAGTGAGAGCGGGAGGGGGACCGGGGAGCTGTTTTTT. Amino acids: CASSESGRGTGELFF.

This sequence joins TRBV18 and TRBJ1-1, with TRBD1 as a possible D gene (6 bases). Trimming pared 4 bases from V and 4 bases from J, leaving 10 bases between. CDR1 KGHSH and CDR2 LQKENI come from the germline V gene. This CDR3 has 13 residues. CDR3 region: CASSLTGSTEAFF. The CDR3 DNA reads TGTGCCAGCTCACTCACAGGGTCCACTGAAGCTTTCTTT. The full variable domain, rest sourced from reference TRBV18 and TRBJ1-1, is NAGVMQNPRHLVRRRGQEARLRCSPMKGHSHVYWYRQLPEEGLKFMVYLQKENIIDESGMPKERFSAEFPKEGPSILRIQQVVRGDSAAYFCASSLTGSTEAFFGQGTRLTVV.

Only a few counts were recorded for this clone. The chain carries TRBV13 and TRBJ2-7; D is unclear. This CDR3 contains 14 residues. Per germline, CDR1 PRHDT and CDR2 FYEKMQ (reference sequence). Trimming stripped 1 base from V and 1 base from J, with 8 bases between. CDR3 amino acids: CASSLEQNSYEQYF. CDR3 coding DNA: TGTGCCAGCAGCTTAGAACAGAATTCCTACGAGCAGTACTTC.